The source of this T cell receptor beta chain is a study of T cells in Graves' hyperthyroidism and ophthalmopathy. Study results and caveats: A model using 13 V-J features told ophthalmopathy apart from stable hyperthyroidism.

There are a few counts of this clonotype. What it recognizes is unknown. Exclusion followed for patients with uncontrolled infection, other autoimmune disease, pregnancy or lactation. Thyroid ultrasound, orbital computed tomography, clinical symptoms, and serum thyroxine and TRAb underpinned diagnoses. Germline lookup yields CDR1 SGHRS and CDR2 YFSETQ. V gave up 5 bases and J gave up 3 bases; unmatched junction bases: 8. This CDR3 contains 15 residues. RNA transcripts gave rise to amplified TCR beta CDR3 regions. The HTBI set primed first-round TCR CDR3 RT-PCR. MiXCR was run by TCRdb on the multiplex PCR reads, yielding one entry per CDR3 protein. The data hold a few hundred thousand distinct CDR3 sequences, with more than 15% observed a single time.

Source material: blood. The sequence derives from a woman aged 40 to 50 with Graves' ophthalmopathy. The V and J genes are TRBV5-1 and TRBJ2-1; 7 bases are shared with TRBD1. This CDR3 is CASSGDRELYNEQFF. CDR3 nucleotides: TGCGCCAGCAGTGGAGACAGGGAACTCTACAATGAGCAGTTCTTC.